The subject of this entry is one TCR beta chain. Its matching antigen is unknown. The data are from a study of STAT3 mutations in large granular lymphocyte leukemia. Regarding the study as a whole: Some patients had dominant TCR clones larger than their STAT3 mutant burden. Every T-LGLL patient had at least one immunodominant TCRbeta clonotype.

Each sample's TCRbeta library yielded on average around 40,000 productive templates. Data came from immunoSEQ multiplex PCR; TCRdb stores just in-frame clones and leaves some out. The table lists about 42,000 clones, 81% of them singletons. V lost 5 bases to trimming and J lost 7 bases; unmatched junction nucleotides: 10. Germline CDR1 is SNHLY and CDR2 is FYNNEI. The CDR3 covers 16 residues. The clonotype originates from a human donor with T large granular lymphocyte leukemia. Some clones in this sample may be carry-over from other donors' samples. Sequenced: PBMCs. This chain connects TRBV2 to TRBJ1-5, with 11 bases fitting TRBD1. The CDR3 sequence is CASSPGTGGLGQPQHF. In DNA form, the CDR3 reads TGTGCCAGCAGTCCGGGGACAGGGGGTCTCGGGCAGCCCCAGCATTTT.